Shown below are 9 T cell receptor beta chains from a single sample sequenced in a study of cytomegalovirus exposure and HLA in healthy donors. PCR involved 60 Vbeta and 13 Jbeta primers. Sequencing used immunoSEQ multiplex PCR; TCRdb keeps in-frame clones, though not all of them. The sample shows about 130,000 clones, roughly four fifths of them seen only once. What was sequenced was PBMCs. The origin of the receptors is a woman aged 35 to 49 in good health and CMV-seropositive.

The J gene is TRBJ2-5, the V gene TRBV2; 7 bases fit TRBD2. The V and J ends lost 8 bases and 4 bases, in that order; junction bases with no gene match: 16. Germline V CDR1 and CDR2: SNHLY, FYNNEI. The length of the CDR3 is 16 residues. CDR3 nucleotide sequence: TGTGCCAGCTACCGTTCACTGTGGGGGGAGGGAGAGACCCAGTACTTC. It encodes CASYRSLWGEGETQYF. Complete variable domain (other parts from reference TRBV2 and TRBJ2-5): EPEVTQTPSHQVTQMGQEVILRCVPISNHLYFYWYRQILGQKVEFLVSFYNNEISEKSEIFDDQFSVERPDGSNFTLKIRSTKLEDSAMYFCASYRSLWGEGETQYFGPGTRLLVL.

The chain uses TRBV29-1 and TRBJ2-4; weak D call: TRBD1 (6 bases). The germline V gene encodes CDR1 SQVTM and CDR2 ANQGSEA. This CDR3 is built from 12 residues. The germline V and J ends were trimmed by 8 bases and 6 bases, with 14 bases remaining between them. Here the CDR3 reads CSLQGDGNIQYF. CDR3 DNA sequence: TGCAGCTTACAGGGTGATGGAAACATTCAGTACTTC.

V and J are TRBV15 and TRBJ2-7; a weak D match, TRBD2 (6 bases). This CDR3 is 16 amino acids long. Per germline, CDR1 LNHNV and CDR2 YYDKDF (reference sequence). The germline V and J ends were trimmed by 3 bases and 6 bases, with 21 bases remaining between them. The CDR3 sequence: CATSRVTPRVGGEQYF. CDR3 DNA: TGTGCCACCAGCAGGGTTACCCCCAGGGTGGGGGGCGAGCAGTACTTC. The variable domain in full, with the rest retrieved from reference TRBV15 and TRBJ2-7, is DAMVIQNPRYQVTQFGKPVTLSCSQTLNHNVMYWYQQKSSQAPKLLFHYYDKDFNNEADTPDNFQSRRPNTSFCFLDIRSPGLGDTAMYLCATSRVTPRVGGEQYFGPGTRLTVT.

The V call is TRBV28, the J call TRBJ2-5, with TRBD1 matching 7 bases. The CDR3 contains 13 residues. The germline gives CDR1 MDHEN, CDR2 SYDVKM. J was trimmed by 2 bases and V by 6 bases; bases with no gene match: 3. Here the CDR3 DNA reads TGTGCCAGCAGGGTACAGGGGCAAGAGACCCAGTACTTC. Translating gives CASRVQGQETQYF.

V is TRBV19 and J is TRBJ1-5; D gene unclear. The V and J ends lost 2 bases and 2 bases respectively, with 7 bases between them. There are 14 residues in the CDR3. Germline V gene sequence: CDR1 LNHDA, CDR2 SQIVND (reference sequence). The CDR3 DNA reads as TGTGCCAGTAGTATACCGGTGGGCAATCAGCCCCAGCATTTT. Amino acids: CASSIPVGNQPQHF. Filled out from reference TRBV19 and TRBJ1-5, the complete variable domain reads DGGITQSPKYLFRKEGQNVTLSCEQNLNHDAMYWYRQDPGQGLRLIYYSQIVNDFQKGDIAEGYSVSREKKESFPLTVTSAQKNPTAFYLCASSIPVGNQPQHFGDGTRLSIL.

J is TRBJ1-1 and V is TRBV6-4, with TRBD1 as a possible D gene (5 bases). The CDR3 contains 13 residues. Trimming pared 6 bases from V and 3 bases from J, leaving 11 bases between. Germline lookup yields CDR1 MRHNA and CDR2 SNTAGT. CDR3 loop: CASSSGRDTEAFF. The CDR3 coding sequence is TGTGCCAGCAGCTCGGGCAGGGACACTGAAGCTTTCTTT.

This clone has a handful of counts. The genes are TRBV28 and TRBJ2-3; possible D gene TRBD2, 5 bases. Germline V gene lookup returns CDR1 MDHEN and CDR2 SYDVKM. The V gene lost 3 bases and the J gene lost 5 bases, with 12 bases spanning the gap. The CDR3 is 14 amino acids. The CDR3 loop reads CASSFLPSGDTQYF. In nucleotides, the CDR3 is TGTGCCAGCAGTTTCCTCCCAAGCGGAGATACGCAGTATTTT.

CDR3 protein: CASRPTGQGDEQYF. CDR3 sequence (DNA): TGTGCCAGCAGACCGACCGGACAGGGGGACGAGCAGTACTTC. The V and J genes are TRBV6-1 and TRBJ2-7; 10 bases map to TRBD1. Unmatched junction bases numbered 7, after V lost 6 bases and J lost 5 bases. CDR3 length equals 14 residues. Germline loops: CDR1 MNHNS, CDR2 SASEGT.

A remark on this clone: Other DNA sequences from this sample encode an identical CDR3 as well. This chain links TRBV5-4 with TRBJ2-7, with D hard to call. The V gene's germline CDR1 is SGHNT and CDR2 YYREEE (reference sequence). The CDR3 covers 12 residues. Trimming removed 4 bases from V and 0 bases from J, with 5 bases in between. CDR3 loop: CASSLNSYEQYF. CDR3 DNA sequence: TGTGCCAGCAGCCTAAACTCCTACGAGCAGTACTTC. The entire variable domain, with the rest obtained from reference TRBV5-4 and TRBJ2-7, is as follows: ETGVTQSPTHLIKTRGQQVTLRCSSQSGHNTVSWYQQALGQGPQFIFQYYREEENGRGNFPPRFSGLQFPNYSSELNVNALELDDSALYLCASSLNSYEQYFGPGTRLTVT.